Listed below are T cell receptor beta chains from one sample, sequenced in a study of OX40 agonist ivuxolimab in advanced cancers. The repertoire was sequenced with immunoSEQ multiplex PCR; TCRdb's copy has only in-frame clones and lacks some. The repertoire has 55,000 to 70,000 clones, around 83% of them found once; the top ten carry around 3.5%. Here the sequenced sample was CD4+ or CD8+ T cells sorted from blood, taken in a trial of the OX40 agonist ivuxolimab. These receptors were obtained from an adult with an advanced solid tumor such as melanoma, head and neck, liver or kidney cancer. Each CDR3 is given with its conserved first and last residue. Fields, in order: clone size, CDR3 length, J gene, V gene, D gene, CDR3 protein, CDR3 DNA. D genes are given only for firm matches. Not all rows give a size; the values are once, few, many and, for expanded clones, a class.

abundance: NA; len: 15; j_gene: TRBJ2-5; v_gene: TRBV7-2; d_gene: TRBD2; CDR3aa: CASSSLAGGRETQYF; CDR3nt: TGTGCCAGCAGTTCCCTAGCGGGGGGACGAGAGACCCAGTACTTC
abundance: NA; len: 12; j_gene: TRBJ1-4; v_gene: TRBV4-2; d_gene: NA; CDR3aa: CASSQDGKKLFF; CDR3nt: TGTGCCAGCAGCCAAGATGGAAAAAAACTGTTTTTT
abundance: once; len: 12; j_gene: TRBJ2-5; v_gene: TRBV29-1; d_gene: NA; CDR3aa: CSGQGWGETQYF; CDR3nt: TGCAGCGGTCAGGGATGGGGAGAGACCCAGTACTTC
abundance: NA; len: 15; j_gene: TRBJ1-1; v_gene: TRBV5-4; d_gene: NA; CDR3aa: CASSLAGRTNTEAFF; CDR3nt: TGTGCCAGCAGCTTGGCGGGACGGACGAACACTGAAGCTTTCTTT
abundance: NA; len: 15; j_gene: TRBJ2-1; v_gene: TRBV11-2; d_gene: TRBD1; CDR3aa: CASSLGTGTYNEQFF; CDR3nt: TGTGCCAGCAGCTTAGGGACAGGTACCTACAATGAGCAGTTCTTC
abundance: NA; len: 15; j_gene: TRBJ1-3; v_gene: TRBV7-2; d_gene: NA; CDR3aa: CASSLLGGWGNTIYF; CDR3nt: TGTGCCAGCAGCTTACTGGGCGGTTGGGGAAACACCATATATTTT
abundance: NA; len: 12; j_gene: TRBJ2-1; v_gene: TRBV10-1; d_gene: NA; CDR3aa: CASRTGGDEQFF; CDR3nt: TGCGCCAGCAGAACAGGGGGGGATGAGCAGTTCTTC
abundance: few; len: 11; j_gene: TRBJ1-2; v_gene: TRBV28; d_gene: NA; CDR3aa: CASRENYGYTF; CDR3nt: TGTGCCAGTCGGGAGAACTATGGCTACACCTTC
abundance: NA; len: 17; j_gene: TRBJ2-7; v_gene: TRBV7-2; d_gene: TRBD2; CDR3aa: CASSPLVTSGGAYEQYF; CDR3nt: TGTGCCAGCAGCCCTCTAGTGACTAGCGGGGGGGCATATGAGCAGTACTTC
abundance: NA; len: 14; j_gene: TRBJ1-4; v_gene: TRBV6-1; d_gene: TRBD1; CDR3aa: CASREGTANEKLFF; CDR3nt: TGTGCCAGCAGGGAGGGGACAGCCAATGAAAAACTGTTTTTT
abundance: NA; len: 15; j_gene: TRBJ2-5; v_gene: TRBV30; d_gene: TRBD2; CDR3aa: CAWNSGGALRETQYF; CDR3nt: TGTGCCTGGAATAGCGGGGGGGCGTTGCGAGAGACCCAGTACTTC
abundance: NA; len: 12; j_gene: TRBJ2-7; v_gene: TRBV10-3; d_gene: NA; CDR3aa: CAISEPQYEQYF; CDR3nt: TGTGCCATCAGTGAGCCTCAGTACGAGCAGTACTTC
abundance: NA; len: 15; j_gene: TRBJ2-5; v_gene: TRBV29-1; d_gene: TRBD2; CDR3aa: CSVEDGSGGVETQYF; CDR3nt: TGCAGCGTTGAAGATGGTAGCGGGGGCGTCGAGACCCAGTACTTC
abundance: NA; len: 13; j_gene: TRBJ2-7; v_gene: TRBV25-1; d_gene: NA; CDR3aa: CASSPSGSYEQYF; CDR3nt: TGTGCCAGCAGTCCTTCCGGGAGCTACGAGCAGTACTTC
abundance: NA; len: 16; j_gene: TRBJ2-3; v_gene: TRBV18; d_gene: NA; CDR3aa: CASSPGRAGRADTQYF; CDR3nt: TGTGCCAGCTCACCGGGCAGGGCGGGCAGGGCAGATACGCAGTATTTT
abundance: NA; len: 16; j_gene: TRBJ2-3; v_gene: TRBV19; d_gene: TRBD2; CDR3aa: CASSDPRLAGGDAQYF; CDR3nt: TGTGCCAGTAGTGACCCGCGACTAGCGGGGGGCGATGCGCAGTATTTT
abundance: NA; len: 14; j_gene: TRBJ2-5; v_gene: TRBV6-1; d_gene: TRBD1; CDR3aa: CASTGTVKQETQYF; CDR3nt: TGTGCCAGCACCGGGACAGTCAAGCAAGAGACCCAGTACTTC
abundance: NA; len: 14; j_gene: TRBJ2-7; v_gene: TRBV18; d_gene: TRBD1; CDR3aa: CASSPGQGTYEQYF; CDR3nt: TGTGCCAGCTCCCCGGGACAGGGGACCTACGAGCAGTACTTC
abundance: NA; len: 15; j_gene: TRBJ1-5; v_gene: TRBV7-8; d_gene: NA; CDR3aa: CASSLDTYSNQPQHF; CDR3nt: TGTGCCAGCAGCTTAGACACATATAGCAATCAGCCCCAGCATTTT
abundance: NA; len: 15; j_gene: TRBJ2-2; v_gene: TRBV5-4; d_gene: NA; CDR3aa: CASSVTLANTGELFF; CDR3nt: TGTGCCAGCAGCGTGACATTAGCGAACACCGGGGAGCTGTTTTTT
abundance: NA; len: 16; j_gene: TRBJ1-5; v_gene: TRBV15; d_gene: NA; CDR3aa: CATSRGPPNGDQPQHF; CDR3nt: TGTGCCACCAGCAGAGGCCCCCCCAATGGGGATCAGCCCCAGCATTTT
abundance: NA; len: 18; j_gene: TRBJ2-3; v_gene: TRBV27; d_gene: TRBD2; CDR3aa: CASSMSWTSGGVVDTQYF; CDR3nt: TGTGCCAGCAGTATGTCCTGGACTAGCGGGGGGGTAGTAGATACGCAGTATTTT
abundance: NA; len: 11; j_gene: TRBJ2-7; v_gene: TRBV6-5; d_gene: NA; CDR3aa: CASSTGLEQYF; CDR3nt: TGTGCCAGCAGCACAGGTCTCGAGCAGTACTTC
abundance: NA; len: 13; j_gene: TRBJ1-5; v_gene: TRBV6-1; d_gene: NA; CDR3aa: CASRGTPNQPQHF; CDR3nt: TGTGCCAGCAGGGGAACCCCTAATCAGCCCCAGCATTTT
abundance: NA; len: 15; j_gene: TRBJ2-1; v_gene: TRBV14; d_gene: NA; CDR3aa: CASSHLGTSYNEQFF; CDR3nt: TGTGCCAGCAGCCATTTGGGTACCTCCTACAATGAGCAGTTCTTC
abundance: NA; len: 18; j_gene: TRBJ2-3; v_gene: TRBV9; d_gene: TRBD2; CDR3aa: CASSVAQGLAGGSDTQYF; CDR3nt: TGTGCCAGCAGCGTAGCTCAGGGTCTAGCGGGGGGGTCAGATACGCAGTATTTT
abundance: NA; len: 16; j_gene: TRBJ2-5; v_gene: TRBV18; d_gene: TRBD2; CDR3aa: CASSPTSGGAQETQYF; CDR3nt: TGTGCCAGCTCACCTACTAGCGGGGGCGCACAAGAGACCCAGTACTTC
abundance: few; len: 15; j_gene: TRBJ2-7; v_gene: TRBV28; d_gene: TRBD2; CDR3aa: CASSLETSGGREQYF; CDR3nt: TGTGCCAGCAGTTTGGAGACTAGCGGGGGCCGCGAGCAGTACTTC
abundance: NA; len: 14; j_gene: TRBJ2-7; v_gene: TRBV19; d_gene: NA; CDR3aa: CASSKPGGPYEQYF; CDR3nt: TGTGCCAGTAGTAAGCCAGGAGGCCCCTACGAGCAGTACTTC
abundance: once; len: 14; j_gene: TRBJ2-7; v_gene: TRBV11-3; d_gene: NA; CDR3aa: CASSLGHRDYEQYF; CDR3nt: TGTGCCAGCAGCTTAGGCCACAGAGACTACGAGCAGTACTTC
abundance: NA; len: 16; j_gene: TRBJ2-3; v_gene: TRBV10-3; d_gene: TRBD2; CDR3aa: CAIGERTSGGTDTQYF; CDR3nt: TGTGCCATCGGCGAACGGACTAGCGGGGGCACAGATACGCAGTATTTT
abundance: NA; len: 13; j_gene: TRBJ1-5; v_gene: TRBV9; d_gene: NA; CDR3aa: CASSVGGSQPQHF; CDR3nt: TGTGCCAGCAGCGTAGGGGGGAGTCAGCCCCAGCATTTT
abundance: few; len: 13; j_gene: TRBJ1-4; v_gene: TRBV5-5; d_gene: NA; CDR3aa: CASNLPGAEKLFF; CDR3nt: TGTGCCAGCAACCTCCCAGGAGCCGAAAAACTGTTTTTT
abundance: few; len: 13; j_gene: TRBJ1-3; v_gene: TRBV9; d_gene: NA; CDR3aa: CASTQRPGNTIYF; CDR3nt: TGTGCCAGCACCCAGCGGCCTGGAAACACCATATATTTT
abundance: NA; len: 14; j_gene: TRBJ1-3; v_gene: TRBV4-3; d_gene: NA; CDR3aa: CASSQVQSGNTIYF; CDR3nt: TGCGCCAGCAGCCAAGTACAGTCTGGAAACACCATATATTTT
abundance: NA; len: 17; j_gene: TRBJ2-2; v_gene: TRBV5-1; d_gene: TRBD2; CDR3aa: CASSPAGVAQSTGELFF; CDR3nt: TGCGCCAGCAGCCCCGCGGGGGTCGCCCAGAGCACCGGGGAGCTGTTTTTT
abundance: NA; len: 15; j_gene: TRBJ1-5; v_gene: TRBV4-2; d_gene: NA; CDR3aa: CASSQGLESNQPQHF; CDR3nt: TGTGCCAGCAGCCAAGGCTTGGAGAGCAATCAGCCCCAGCATTTT
abundance: NA; len: 17; j_gene: TRBJ1-3; v_gene: TRBV5-8; d_gene: NA; CDR3aa: CASSFGADSASGNTIYF; CDR3nt: TGTGCCAGCAGCTTTGGAGCGGACAGTGCCTCTGGAAACACCATATATTTT
abundance: NA; len: 15; j_gene: TRBJ1-3; v_gene: TRBV5-5; d_gene: TRBD1; CDR3aa: CASSIHRGQGNTIYF; CDR3nt: TGTGCCAGCAGCATCCACAGGGGTCAGGGAAACACCATATATTTT
abundance: NA; len: 14; j_gene: TRBJ1-2; v_gene: TRBV28; d_gene: NA; CDR3aa: CASSYRGRAYGYTF; CDR3nt: TGTGCCAGCAGTTATCGCGGCAGGGCCTATGGCTACACCTTC
abundance: NA; len: 13; j_gene: TRBJ2-7; v_gene: TRBV7-2; d_gene: NA; CDR3aa: CASSSSAGDEQYF; CDR3nt: TGTGCCAGCAGCTCCAGCGCAGGGGACGAGCAGTACTTC
abundance: few; len: 16; j_gene: TRBJ1-5; v_gene: TRBV7-8; d_gene: NA; CDR3aa: CASSRRTENSNQPQHF; CDR3nt: TGTGCCAGCAGCCGACGGACGGAAAATAGCAATCAGCCCCAGCATTTT
abundance: NA; len: 16; j_gene: TRBJ2-2; v_gene: TRBV7-2; d_gene: NA; CDR3aa: CASSPSAQINTGELFF; CDR3nt: TGTGCCAGCAGCCCCTCCGCTCAGATTAACACCGGGGAGCTGTTTTTT
abundance: NA; len: 13; j_gene: TRBJ2-5; v_gene: TRBV25-1; d_gene: NA; CDR3aa: CASSARAQETQYF; CDR3nt: TGTGCCAGCAGCGCCAGGGCGCAAGAGACCCAGTACTTC
abundance: NA; len: 12; j_gene: TRBJ2-2; v_gene: TRBV10-3; d_gene: NA; CDR3aa: CAISGGSEELFF; CDR3nt: TGTGCCATCAGTGGGGGATCCGAGGAGCTGTTTTTT
abundance: NA; len: 14; j_gene: TRBJ2-3; v_gene: TRBV7-2; d_gene: TRBD1; CDR3aa: CASSLGQFTDTQYF; CDR3nt: TGTGCCAGCAGCTTGGGACAGTTCACAGATACGCAGTATTTT
abundance: NA; len: 17; j_gene: TRBJ2-7; v_gene: TRBV19; d_gene: TRBD1; CDR3aa: CASSTGTGVSLDYEQYF; CDR3nt: TGTGCCAGTAGTACCGGGACAGGGGTCTCTTTGGACTACGAGCAGTACTTC
abundance: NA; len: 13; j_gene: TRBJ1-5; v_gene: TRBV25-1; d_gene: NA; CDR3aa: CASSSYSNQPQHF; CDR3nt: TGTGCCAGCAGTTCTTATAGCAATCAGCCCCAGCATTTT
abundance: once; len: 12; j_gene: TRBJ2-7; v_gene: TRBV7-9; d_gene: NA; CDR3aa: CASSFLSGEQYF; CDR3nt: TGTGCCAGCAGCTTCCTATCGGGCGAGCAGTACTTC
abundance: NA; len: 17; j_gene: TRBJ2-3; v_gene: TRBV12-2; d_gene: NA; CDR3aa: CASRLRLAGDNTDTQYF; CDR3nt: TGTGCAAGTCGCCTTAGACTAGCGGGGGACAACACAGATACGCAGTATTTT
abundance: NA; len: 15; j_gene: TRBJ2-3; v_gene: TRBV9; d_gene: TRBD2; CDR3aa: CASSVATSGSDTQYF; CDR3nt: TGTGCCAGCAGCGTAGCGACTAGCGGGTCGGATACGCAGTATTTT
abundance: NA; len: 13; j_gene: TRBJ1-2; v_gene: TRBV6-1; d_gene: NA; CDR3aa: CASSRGDNYGYTF; CDR3nt: TGTGCCAGCAGTAGGGGGGACAACTATGGCTACACCTTC
abundance: NA; len: 13; j_gene: TRBJ2-4; v_gene: TRBV27; d_gene: NA; CDR3aa: CASTDRAKNIQYF; CDR3nt: TGTGCCAGCACCGACAGGGCCAAAAACATTCAGTACTTC
abundance: NA; len: 14; j_gene: TRBJ1-1; v_gene: TRBV7-2; d_gene: NA; CDR3aa: CASSLEGVNTEAFF; CDR3nt: TGTGCCAGCAGCTTAGAGGGTGTAAACACTGAAGCTTTCTTT
abundance: NA; len: 15; j_gene: TRBJ2-7; v_gene: TRBV7-6; d_gene: NA; CDR3aa: CASREGPQVAYEQYF; CDR3nt: TGTGCCAGCAGGGAAGGGCCTCAAGTGGCCTACGAGCAGTACTTC